The clone carrying this TCR beta chain was counted a single time. Its specificity is not known. These data are taken from a study of T cell responses to AZD1222 COVID-19 vaccine. Overall study findings and caveats: Breadth and depth of Spike-specific TCRs rose after two AZD1222 doses.

TCRdb's copy holds only in-frame clones and misses some; the assay was immunoSEQ multiplex PCR. The data contain 96,000 or so clones, about 88% of them singletons. There are 15 residues in the CDR3. Germline assignment: CDR1 SGHTS and CDR2 YDEGEE. The V segment lost 4 bases and the J segment 4 bases; nucleotides outside the gene matches: 10. The V and J genes are TRBV5-8 and TRBJ1-1; 7 positions match TRBD1. The sequence was obtained from an adult in good health. Sequencing was performed on peripheral blood, taken on day 0 of AZD1222 vaccination. Written as DNA, the CDR3 is TGTGCCAGCAGCAAAGCAGGGGGATGGAGCACTGAAGCTTTCTTT. This sequence encodes CASSKAGGWSTEAFF.